The next 32 T cell receptor beta chains were all read from a single sample in a study of blood T cell repertoires in COVID-19 (dated by TCRdb to 2020 to 2022). Library creation used the immunoSEQ multiplex PCR assay. TCRdb's version of the immuneACCESS table is confined to in-frame rearrangements and falls short of the full clone set. An unresolved V gene accounts for under half of the shortfall where checked; the remainder is of unknown origin. The sample has a few hundred thousand clones on record, roughly 88% of them singletons. Roughly 2.3% of the sample is in the top ten clones. Specimen: PBMCs or T cells enriched from blood (not recorded which). Source of these receptors: a man younger than 45 who had recovered from COVID-19.

The rearrangement uses TRBV9 and TRBJ2-2, with 7 bases matching TRBD1. The V gene end was trimmed by 3 bases and the J gene end by 9 bases; junction bases not matched to a gene: 8. In germline, CDR1 is SGDLS, CDR2 YYNGEE. The CDR3 consists of 14 residues. CDR3 DNA: TGTGCCAGCAGCGAGGGACAGCCCGACCGGGAGCTGTTTTTT. It encodes CASSEGQPDRELFF. The full variable domain, with the rest looked up from reference TRBV9 and TRBJ2-2, is DSGVTQTPKHLITATGQRVTLRCSPRSGDLSVYWYQQSLDQGLQFLIQYYNGEERAKGNILERFSAQQFPDLHSELNLSSLELGDSALYFCASSEGQPDRELFFGEGSRLTVL.

Only one count was recorded for this clone. The V and J genes are TRBV21-1 and TRBJ1-4; the table's D call TRBD1 went unverified against the DNA. TRBV21-1 is listed as a pseudogene. This CDR3 has 19 residues. CDR3 protein: CASSPQDKGQGATNEKLFF. The CDR3 DNA reads TGTGCCAGCAGCCCCCAGGATAAGGGACAGGGGGCAACTAATGAAAAACTGTTTTTT.

V gene TRBV9 combines with J gene TRBJ2-1; D not certain. V shed 0 bases and J shed 4 bases, with 8 bases lying between them. This CDR3 is 14 amino acids long. Per the germline V gene, CDR1 is SGDLS and CDR2 is YYNGEE. CDR3 coding DNA: TGTGCCAGCAGCGTAGAAGCGAATTACAATGAGCAGTTCTTC. This gives the protein CASSVEANYNEQFF.

This rearrangement joins TRBV2 to TRBJ2-1, with D maybe TRBD2 (7 bases). The V gene lost 8 bases and the J gene lost 9 bases, with 23 bases spanning the gap. CDR1 SNHLY and CDR2 FYNNEI come from the germline V gene. CDR3 length equals 15 residues. The CDR3 region is CASSLGGGVGSEQFF. The CDR3 coding sequence is TGTGCCAGCTCTCTTGGAGGGGGGGTTGGGAGTGAGCAGTTCTTC.

The V and J genes are TRBV3-1 (or the pseudogene TRBV3-2) and TRBJ2-7, with 10 positions matching TRBD2. CDR3 length equals 14 residues. Germline values: CDR1 LGHDT, CDR2 YNNKEL (reference sequence). Unmatched junction bases numbered 7, after V lost 6 bases and J lost 5 bases. The chain's CDR3 is CASSQSGGAHEQYF. As DNA, the CDR3 is TGTGCCAGCAGTCAGAGCGGGGGGGCCCACGAGCAGTACTTC.

DNA for the CDR3: TGTGCCAGCAGCTTGGGCCTAGCGGGGGTGGAGCAGTACTTC. This gives the protein CASSLGLAGVEQYF. The gene calls are TRBV5-6 and TRBJ2-7; 10 bases line up with TRBD2. Per germline, CDR1 SGHDT and CDR2 YYEEEE. V was pared by 0 bases and J by 7 bases, with 4 bases of the junction left unmatched. This CDR3 region has 14 residues.

The rearrangement joins TRBV5-1 to TRBJ1-4; D may be TRBD1 (5 bases). V lost 5 bases and J 7 bases, leaving 18 bases between the germline ends. CDR1 and CDR2 from the germline V gene are SGHRS and YFSETQ. The CDR3 sequence is 15 residues long. CDR3 in DNA: TGCGCCAGCAGAGACCCGGGGGTAGGCGGTGAAAAACTGTTTTTT. Translated: CASRDPGVGGEKLFF.

The genes are TRBV11-2 and TRBJ2-1, with D perhaps matching TRBD1 (5 bases). CDR1 and CDR2 from the germline V gene are SGHAT and FQNNGV. This CDR3 contains 14 residues. V was cut by 4 bases and J by 2 bases, with 9 bases left in between. In DNA form, the CDR3 reads TGTGCCAGCAGCTCTGAGACAGCCTACAATGAGCAGTTCTTC. It yields the protein CASSSETAYNEQFF.

The V gene is TRBV7-2, the J gene TRBJ2-5, with 12 bases matching TRBD1. In germline, CDR1 is SGHTA, CDR2 FQGNSA. V trimming: 4 bases; J trimming: 7 bases; junction bases outside the gene matches: 7. The CDR3 is made up of 15 amino acids. DNA for the CDR3: TGTGCCAGCAGCTCGCCGGGACAGGGGGCACGGACCCAGTACTTC. It is translated as CASSSPGQGARTQYF.

This clone was recorded a few times. The CDR3 region is CASNPGQGARQPQHF. CDR3 nucleotide sequence: TGTGCCAGCAATCCGGGACAGGGGGCTCGGCAGCCCCAGCATTTT. The chain links TRBV27 to TRBJ1-5; 12 bases fit TRBD1. Losses at the gene ends were 7 bases for V and 7 bases for J; bases not matched to a gene: 8. Germline CDR1 is MNHEY and CDR2 is SMNVEV (reference sequence). The CDR3 runs 15 residues.

The rearrangement links TRBV12-5 to TRBJ1-6; 9 nucleotides agree with TRBD1. Germline CDR1 LGHNT, CDR2 FRNRAP. V was pared by 8 bases and J by 9 bases, with 8 bases of the junction left unmatched. The CDR3 is made up of 14 amino acids. The CDR3 nucleotides read TGTGCTAGTCGACCGGGACAGGGCTCTTCACCCCTCCACTTT. It specifies CASRPGQGSSPLHF.

This clone appeared a few times. The rearrangement joins TRBV7-6 to TRBJ1-1, with 9 positions matching TRBD1. Germline CDR1 reads SGHVS; CDR2 reads FNYEAQ. V trimming: 2 bases; J trimming: 6 bases; junction bases outside the gene matches: 7. CDR3 length: 15 residues. CDR3 sequence reads: CASSLSDRGYAEAFF. The CDR3, as DNA: TGTGCCAGCAGCTTATCAGACAGGGGGTACGCTGAAGCTTTCTTT.

The genes are TRBV4-2 and TRBJ2-1; 10 bases line up with TRBD2. Germline V lookup: CDR1 LGHNA, CDR2 YNFKEQ. This CDR3 is 18 amino acids long. Trimming cost V 0 bases and J 4 bases; bases outside gene matches: 9. The CDR3 nucleotides are TGTGCCAGCAGCCAAGATCTCGCTAGCGGGGGAACTTACAATGAGCAGTTCTTC. Protein: CASSQDLASGGTYNEQFF.

The rearrangement uses TRBV19 and TRBJ2-1, with a weak D call TRBD2 (7 bases). Germline CDR1 and CDR2: LNHDA and SQIVND (reference sequence). Deletions cut 7 bases from V and 2 bases from J, with 15 bases between. This CDR3 region has 15 residues. This CDR3 is CASMPTGTTYNEQFF. The CDR3 nucleotides read TGTGCCAGTATGCCCACAGGGACTACCTACAATGAGCAGTTCTTC.

The rearrangement uses TRBV4-1 and TRBJ2-3; TRBD2 matches at 9 bases. Germline-derived CDR1 and CDR2 are MGHRA and YSYEKL. V was pared by 0 bases and J by 10 bases, with 14 bases of the junction left unmatched. The CDR3 loop spans 17 amino acids. The CDR3 nucleotides read TGCGCCAGCAGCCAAGATGGAAGCGGGGGGCCGGGGGGTGCGCAGTATTTT. It translates to CASSQDGSGGPGGAQYF.

The chain uses TRBV27 and TRBJ1-1, with 11 positions matching TRBD1. The CDR3 sequence is 14 residues long. V shed 5 bases, J shed 11 bases, and the junction held 10 bases outside the gene matches. In germline, CDR1 is MNHEY, CDR2 SMNVEV (reference sequence). The DNA for the CDR3 is TGTGCCAGCAGTGTTGACCGGGACAGGGGGTGGGCTTTCTTT. It codes for CASSVDRDRGWAFF.

This clone was detected only once. The chain employs TRBV9 and TRBJ1-2, with a weak D call TRBD1 (6 bases). Germline V gene lookup returns CDR1 SGDLS and CDR2 YYNGEE. Between the trimmed V and J ends, which lost 3 bases and 4 bases, there was a span of 19 bases. CDR3 length: 16 residues. The CDR3 DNA reads TGTGCCAGCAGCGAGGGGGGGGCGCGTTACGCCTATGGCTACACCTTC. Its translation: CASSEGGARYAYGYTF.

The CDR3 DNA sequence: TGTGCCAGCAGCCCGAGAAGCGACACTGAAGCTTTCTTT. Protein product: CASSPRSDTEAFF. This sequence joins TRBV3-1 (or the pseudogene TRBV3-2) and TRBJ1-1; D uncertain. Germline V lookup: CDR1 LGHDT, CDR2 YNNKEL (reference sequence). Trimming left V 4 bases short and J 3 bases short, with 9 bases between. The CDR3 spans 13 residues.

The chain links TRBV19 to TRBJ1-5; D remains ambiguous. Trimming left V 2 bases short and J 0 bases short, with 8 bases between. Per germline, CDR1 LNHDA and CDR2 SQIVND (reference sequence). The length of the CDR3 is 15 residues. CDR3 DNA: TGTGCCAGTAGTATAACAGTTAATAGCAATCAGCCCCAGCATTTT. Protein sequence: CASSITVNSNQPQHF.

J is TRBJ1-2 and V is TRBV30; tentatively, D is TRBD1 (5 bases). Trimming took 1 base from V and 3 from J, leaving 9 bases between them. The CDR3 runs to 13 residues. Germline CDR1 and CDR2: GTSNPN and SVGIG (reference sequence). In nucleotides, the CDR3 is TGTGCCTGGAGTGGGCCGACAGACTATGGCTACACCTTC. Protein product: CAWSGPTDYGYTF.

The chain couples TRBV5-1 to TRBJ1-1, with 9 bases lining up with TRBD1. J lost 1 base, V lost 4 bases, and 8 bases had no gene match. This CDR3 has 16 residues. Germline CDR1 and CDR2: SGHRS and YFSETQ. Here the CDR3 DNA reads TGCGCCAGCAGCGTACAGACAGGGGGGTCGAACACTGAAGCTTTCTTT. Its protein product is CASSVQTGGSNTEAFF. Full variable domain (outside the CDR3, taken from reference TRBV5-1 and TRBJ1-1): KAGVTQTPRYLIKTRGQQVTLSCSPISGHRSVSWYQQTPGQGLQFLFEYFSETQRNKGNFPGRFSGRQFSNSRSEMNVSTLELGDSALYLCASSVQTGGSNTEAFFGQGTRLTVV.

The chain combines TRBV2 with TRBJ1-5; no firm D call. The germline V gene has CDR1 SNHLY and CDR2 FYNNEI. The CDR3 contains 13 residues. Trimming removed 5 bases from V and 7 bases from J, with 12 bases in between. The CDR3 is CASSPGGGQPQHF. The CDR3 DNA is TGTGCCAGCAGTCCTGGTGGCGGCCAGCCCCAGCATTTT.

The V and J genes are TRBV3-1 (or the pseudogene TRBV3-2) and TRBJ1-3; the D gene is possibly TRBD1 (6 bases). V dropped 4 bases and J dropped 3 bases, with 19 bases sitting between them. Germline CDR1 reads LGHDT; CDR2 reads YNNKEL (reference sequence). The CDR3 sequence is 17 residues long. The CDR3: CASSLASGGLFGNTIYF. CDR3 coding DNA: TGTGCCAGCAGCCTAGCCTCGGGGGGCCTTTTTGGAAACACCATATATTTT.

The gene calls are TRBV7-9 and TRBJ2-3, with 12 bases fitting TRBD1. This CDR3 is built from 16 residues. The V gene's germline CDR1 is SEHNR and CDR2 FQNEAQ (reference sequence). V lost 5 bases and J lost 7; bases outside the gene matches: 10. CDR3 bases: TGTGCCAGCAGCCGTCCCGGGACAGGGGGCACGAATACGCAGTATTTT. This codes for CASSRPGTGGTNTQYF.

CDR3 protein: CAWRGQPNEKLFF. In DNA, the CDR3 is TGTGCCTGGAGGGGACAGCCTAATGAAAAACTGTTTTTT. This rearrangement joins TRBV30 to TRBJ1-4; 7 bases fit TRBD1. This CDR3 has 13 residues. Trimming at V came to 3 bases and at J to 3 bases, leaving 1 base not matched to a gene. Germline loops: CDR1 GTSNPN, CDR2 SVGIG (reference sequence).

The chain is built from TRBV6-4 and TRBJ2-2; D perhaps matches TRBD1 (6 bases). CDR1 MRHNA and CDR2 SNTAGT come from the germline V gene. V lost 2 bases and J 6 bases, leaving 13 bases between the germline ends. This CDR3 contains 15 residues. The CDR3 DNA is TGTGCCAGCAGTGACGCGGACGAGGGGGCCGGGGAGCTGTTTTTT. Protein sequence: CASSDADEGAGELFF.

V is TRBV27 and J is TRBJ1-5, with 9 positions matching TRBD1. Trimming cost V 4 bases and J 2 bases; bases outside gene matches: 9. This CDR3 is built from 17 residues. Germline V lookup: CDR1 MNHEY, CDR2 SMNVEV (reference sequence). The CDR3, as DNA: TGTGCCAGCAGTTCTAACAGGGGGCATAGGGGCAATCAGCCCCAGCATTTT. Its translation is CASSSNRGHRGNQPQHF.

This clone was seen a single time. This sequence joins TRBV3-1 (or the pseudogene TRBV3-2) and TRBJ2-3, with D perhaps matching TRBD1 (6 bases). The CDR3 is 16 residues long. The V end lost 3 bases, the J end lost 0 bases, and 13 bases lay between the germline ends. In germline, CDR1 is LGHDT, CDR2 YNNKEL (reference sequence). DNA for the CDR3: TGTGCCAGCAGCCAGGGCCGGACAGTGAGCACAGATACGCAGTATTTT. This encodes CASSQGRTVSTDTQYF.

Concerning this clone itself: Other DNA sequences in this sample translate to the same CDR3. The CDR3 nucleotides read TGTGCCAGCAGTCGGGGGGGGAATCAGCCCCAGCATTTT. Amino acid sequence: CASSRGGNQPQHF. This chain uses TRBV12-3 or TRBV12-4 with TRBJ1-5; tentative D call: TRBD1 (5 bases). The CDR3 consists of 13 residues. The V end lost 5 bases, the J end lost 4 bases, and 9 bases lay between the germline ends.

With regard to this clone: Mismatch with germline at one junction end may stem from a read error. The chain has TRBV18 and TRBJ1-2; weak D call: TRBD1 (6 bases). This CDR3 is 15 amino acids long. Germline V CDR1 and CDR2: KGHSH, LQKENI. The CDR3 DNA reads TGTGCCAGCTCCCCACAGGGAGTGGGGAACTATGGCTACACCTTC. It is translated as CASSPQGVGNYGYTF.

The sample holds a few counts of this clone. This same CDR3 is encoded by further DNA sequences in the sample. This chain uses TRBV9 with TRBJ1-5; tentative D call: TRBD1 (5 bases). Trimming cost V 0 bases and J 4 bases, with 11 bases left between them. The germline V gene encodes CDR1 SGDLS and CDR2 YYNGEE. This CDR3 is 15 amino acids long. In nucleotides, the CDR3 is TGTGCCAGCAGCGTAGGGGCAGGGCCGAATCAGCCCCAGCATTTT. It yields the protein CASSVGAGPNQPQHF.

The chain joins TRBV30 to TRBJ1-6, with a possible D match to TRBD1 (5 bases). CDR3 length: 14 residues. V lost 1 base to trimming and J lost 9 bases, with 13 bases between them. Germline V CDR1 and CDR2: GTSNPN, SVGIG (reference sequence). The CDR3 coding sequence is TGTGCCTGGAGTGGTTCCGGGGGGAGTTCACCCCTCCACTTT. This encodes CAWSGSGGSSPLHF.